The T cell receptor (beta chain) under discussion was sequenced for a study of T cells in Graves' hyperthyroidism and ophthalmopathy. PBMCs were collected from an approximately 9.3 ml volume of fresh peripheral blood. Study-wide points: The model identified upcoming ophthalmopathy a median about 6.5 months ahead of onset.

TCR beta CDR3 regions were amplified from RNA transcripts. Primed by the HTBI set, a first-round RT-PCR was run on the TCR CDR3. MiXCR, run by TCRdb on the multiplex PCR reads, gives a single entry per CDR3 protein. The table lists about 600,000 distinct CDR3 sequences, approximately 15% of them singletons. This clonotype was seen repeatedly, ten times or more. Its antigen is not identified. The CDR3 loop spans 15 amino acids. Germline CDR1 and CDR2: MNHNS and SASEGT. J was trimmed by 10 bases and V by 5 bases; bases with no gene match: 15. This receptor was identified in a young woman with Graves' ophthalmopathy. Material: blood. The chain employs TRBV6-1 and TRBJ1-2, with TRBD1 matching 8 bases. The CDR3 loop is CASSWAQGAGSDYTF. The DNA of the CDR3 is TGTGCCAGCAGTTGGGCCCAGGGGGCTGGTAGTGACTACACCTTC.